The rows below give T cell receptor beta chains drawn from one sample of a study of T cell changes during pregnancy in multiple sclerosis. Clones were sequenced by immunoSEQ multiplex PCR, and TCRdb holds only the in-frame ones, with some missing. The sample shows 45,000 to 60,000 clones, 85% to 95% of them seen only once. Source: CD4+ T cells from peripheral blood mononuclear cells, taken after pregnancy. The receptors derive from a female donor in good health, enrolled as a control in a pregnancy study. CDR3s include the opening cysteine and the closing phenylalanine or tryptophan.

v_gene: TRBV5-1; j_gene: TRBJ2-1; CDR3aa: CASSTEGLTNYNEQFF
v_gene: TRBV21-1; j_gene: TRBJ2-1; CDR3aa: CASSKGGLERRESNEQFF
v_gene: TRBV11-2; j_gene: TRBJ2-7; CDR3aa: CASSPRDSSHEQYF
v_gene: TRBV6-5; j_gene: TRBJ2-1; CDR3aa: CASSAGGEQFF
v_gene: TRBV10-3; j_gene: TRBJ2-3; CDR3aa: CAISGTSHYTQYF
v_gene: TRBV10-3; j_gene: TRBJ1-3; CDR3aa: CAIRAGTGENTIYF
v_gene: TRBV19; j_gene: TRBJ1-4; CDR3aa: CASSTYTGSDEKLFF
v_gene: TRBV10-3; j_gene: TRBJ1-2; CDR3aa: CASAGSVYGYTF
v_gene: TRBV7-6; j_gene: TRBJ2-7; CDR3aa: CASSLASFGQTYEQYF
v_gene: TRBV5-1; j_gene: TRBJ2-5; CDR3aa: CASSDLAGVRETQYF
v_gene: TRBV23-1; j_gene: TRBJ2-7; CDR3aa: CASSQFDLGTGAPYEQYF